This is a list of T cell receptor beta chains from one sample in a study of cytomegalovirus exposure and HLA in healthy donors. Clones were read by immunoSEQ multiplex PCR, and TCRdb kept only the in-frame ones, dropping some. The sample includes approximately 71,000 clones, about three quarters of them seen just once. The sample consisted of PBMCs. These receptors were collected from a woman aged 40 to 49 in good health and CMV-seropositive. CDR3s include the opening cysteine and the closing phenylalanine or tryptophan. The D gene is left open where the match is weak. The size field is filled for only some rows; it gives once, few, many or a size class.

v_gene	d_gene	abundance	j_gene	CDR3aa	CDR3nt
TRBV7-8	NA	once	TRBJ2-7	CASSLGAGGLPYEQYF	TGTGCCAGCAGCCTAGGGGCAGGCGGACTACCCTACGAGCAGTACTTC
TRBV5-1	NA	NA	TRBJ2-5	CASSSNTGSQETQYF	TGCGCCAGCAGCTCGAACACAGGTAGCCAAGAGACCCAGTACTTC
TRBV19	NA	NA	TRBJ2-1	CASSIRTTSYNEQFF	TGTGCCAGTAGTATACGGACAACCTCCTACAATGAGCAGTTCTTC
TRBV6-1	TRBD1	NA	TRBJ2-5	CASSAGTDQETQYF	TGTGCCAGCAGCGCCGGGACAGACCAAGAGACCCAGTACTTC
TRBV29-1	TRBD2	NA	TRBJ2-7	CSGRGEGLEQYF	TGCAGCGGGCGGGGGGAGGGCCTCGAGCAGTACTTC
TRBV7-9	TRBD2	NA	TRBJ2-5	CASSGPGLAGLETQYF	TGTGCCAGCAGCGGACCGGGACTAGCGGGGCTAGAGACCCAGTACTTC
TRBV5-5	TRBD1	NA	TRBJ1-1	CASSLALRGTTEAFF	TGTGCCAGCAGCTTGGCTCTCAGGGGGACAACTGAAGCTTTCTTT
TRBV6-6	NA	few	TRBJ2-7	CASSYDRISEQYF	TGTGCCAGCAGTTACGACAGGATAAGCGAGCAGTACTTC
TRBV4-1	TRBD1	NA	TRBJ1-1	CASSQEVEGAPEAFF	TGCGCCAGCAGCCAAGAGGTGGAGGGGGCCCCTGAAGCTTTCTTT
TRBV6-4	TRBD2	medium-sized	TRBJ2-1	CASSVRLAGVNEQFF	TGTGCCAGCAGTGTCAGGTTAGCGGGGGTAAATGAGCAGTTCTTC
TRBV5-3	NA	few	TRBJ2-7	CARSPRSWAVQQYF	TGTGCCAGAAGCCCCAGGTCATGGGCAGTTCAGCAGTACTTC
TRBV18	NA	NA	TRBJ2-5	CASSPPSTAGETQYF	TGTGCCAGCTCACCACCGTCCACAGCAGGAGAGACCCAGTACTTC
TRBV6-1	TRBD1	few	TRBJ2-5	CASSSGTGVETQYF	TGTGCCAGCAGTTCCGGGACAGGGGTCGAGACCCAGTACTTC
TRBV5-6	NA	NA	TRBJ1-3	CASSSPSSGNTIYF	TGTGCCAGCAGCTCACCTAGCTCTGGAAACACCATATATTTT
TRBV15	TRBD1	NA	TRBJ1-1	CATSRTQGAATEAFF	TGTGCCACCAGCAGAACACAGGGGGCTGCCACTGAAGCTTTCTTT
TRBV19	TRBD1	NA	TRBJ2-1	CASSIARDSYNEQFF	TGTGCCAGTAGTATCGCACGGGACAGCTACAATGAGCAGTTCTTC
TRBV21-1	NA	NA	TRBJ1-5	CASPHRQDGYQPQHF	TGTGCCAGCCCCCACCGGCAGGATGGGTATCAGCCCCAGCATTTT
TRBV7-8	NA	NA	TRBJ1-3	CASSSPEQNSGNTIYF	TGTGCCAGCAGCTCCCCGGAACAGAACTCTGGAAACACCATATATTTT
TRBV5-1	TRBD1	NA	TRBJ1-1	CASSLSRQGMPEAFF	TGCGCCAGCAGCTTAAGCCGACAGGGAATGCCTGAAGCTTTCTTT
TRBV6-1	TRBD2	NA	TRBJ2-3	CASTSAGGADTQYF	TGTGCCAGCACCTCAGCGGGGGGGGCAGATACGCAGTATTTT